Sequencing of this T cell receptor beta chain was carried out in a study of control samples from healthy donors and cancer patients. The J segment lost 2 bases and the V segment lost 0 bases, leaving 1 base of the junction unmatched. In germline, CDR1 is LGHDT, CDR2 YNNKEL (reference sequence). The CDR3 covers 15 residues. This clone has a single count. Profiling relied on immunoSEQ multiplex PCR, and the TCRdb table lists in-frame clones only, not all of them. The sample holds roughly 130,000 clones; around 96% are singletons and the top ten take about 3.5%. The specimen sequenced was blood. The receptor was isolated from a man aged 25-45 years in good health. The V call is TRBV3-1 (or the pseudogene TRBV3-2), the J call TRBJ2-3, with 8 bases matching TRBD2. CDR3 residues: CASSQELAVTDTQYF. CDR3 sequence (DNA): TGTGCCAGCAGCCAAGAACTAGCGGTCACAGATACGCAGTATTTT.